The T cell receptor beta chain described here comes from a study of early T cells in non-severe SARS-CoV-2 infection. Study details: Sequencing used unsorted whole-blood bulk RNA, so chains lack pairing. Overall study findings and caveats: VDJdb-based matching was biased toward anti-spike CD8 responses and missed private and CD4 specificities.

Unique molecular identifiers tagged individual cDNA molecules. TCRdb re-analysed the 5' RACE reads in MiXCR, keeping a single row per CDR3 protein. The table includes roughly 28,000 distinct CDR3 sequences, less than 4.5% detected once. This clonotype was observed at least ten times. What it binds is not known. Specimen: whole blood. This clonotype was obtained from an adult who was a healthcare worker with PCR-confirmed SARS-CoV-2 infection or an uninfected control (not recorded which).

The DNA of the CDR3 is TGCGCCAGCAGCCAAGATCGTGCCGGGACAGGGCATGAAAAACTGTTTTTT. Amino acids: CASSQDRAGTGHEKLFF. The V gene is TRBV4-1, the J gene TRBJ1-4; 9 nucleotides line up with TRBD1. The CDR3 has 17 residues. V shed 0 bases and J 6 bases; nucleotides not matched to a gene: 8. The germline V gene encodes CDR1 MGHRA and CDR2 YSYEKL.